The sequence of this TCR beta chain was determined in a study of HIV-infected children after antiretroviral therapy interruption. Whole-study context: Interruption group median age about 10 years; continuous group about 8 years. General observations from the study: After treatment interruption started, naive CD4+ CDR3 overlap across time points dropped.

The treatment: PENTA 11 planned treatment interruption arm or continuous ART arm. CDR3 length: 12 residues. V was pared by 2 bases and J by 2 bases, with 3 bases between. Germline V gives CDR1 LGHDT, CDR2 YNNKEL (reference sequence). A 3' RACE protocol on RNA, with unique molecular identifiers, produced the TCR library. MiXCR, run by TCRdb on the 3' RACE reads, gives a single entry per CDR3 protein. The repertoire has around 50,000 distinct CDR3 sequences, 4.3% of them found once; the top ten carry 0.7%. This clonotype was recorded at least ten times. Its specificity is not known. The sequence was obtained from a pool of human donors with HIV. Here the sequenced sample was CD45RA+ CD4+ T cells from PBMCs, pooled from several time points, taken from a donor given antiretroviral therapy, either interrupted or continuous. Subset given: naive CD4+ CD45RA+ CD45RO- T cells. This rearrangement joins TRBV3-1 to TRBJ1-1; D remains unclear. The CDR3 bases are TGTGCCAGCAGCCAACCTAACACTGAAGCTTTCTTT. Amino acids: CASSQPNTEAFF.